This TCR beta chain is drawn from a study of response to subunit inactivated influenza vaccine. CDR3 length: 15 residues. Germline V lookup: CDR1 LNHNV, CDR2 YYDKDF (reference sequence). Trimming shortened V by 1 base and J by 4 bases, and 12 bases separated the two germline ends. Via MiXCR, TCRdb re-called the RT-PCR reads, giving one row per CDR3 protein. Of about 780,000 distinct CDR3 sequences detected, less than 20% appear once; the ten largest clones hold under 13%. Study-level points and caveats: Each seasonal flu vaccination may recruit only limited new T cells, authors suggested.

Concerning this clonotype: Its antigen is unidentified.

The TCR comes from a man aged 50-60 years who received an inactivated influenza vaccine. The input for sequencing was PBMCs from blood, taken less than 6 days after vaccination. The chain carries TRBV15 and TRBJ2-3; TRBD2 might be the D (7 bases). CDR3 nucleotide sequence: TGTGCCACCAGCAGAGGCGGGGGCCGCGCAGATACGCAGTATTTT. Translated: CATSRGGGRADTQYF.